This T cell receptor beta chain was found in a study of OX40 agonist ivuxolimab in advanced cancers. Study overall: As their treatment, patients were administered ivuxolimab, an agonistic anti-OX40 (CD134) antibody. The group had a mean age of around 60 years, ranged from about 23 to 85, and was approximately 81% male. Hepatocellular carcinoma, melanoma, renal cell or head and neck cancer was diagnosed in the dose-escalation patients. Study conclusions and caveats: Certain nonresponding patients likewise had low normalized T-cell clonal expansion.

With regard to this clone: Its antigen is not identified.

The method was immunoSEQ multiplex PCR; TCRdb's version includes in-frame clones alone and lacks a portion of them. This table has about 46,000 clones, about 90% appearing once. V lost 5 bases and J lost 6, with 13 bases in between. The CDR3 sequence is 13 residues long. CDR1 and CDR2 from the germline V gene are SEHNR and FQNEAQ (reference sequence). The sequence came from an adult with an advanced solid tumor such as melanoma, head and neck, liver or kidney cancer. The chain couples TRBV7-9 to TRBJ1-2, with a possible D match to TRBD1 (6 bases). This specimen was CD4+ or CD8+ T cells sorted from blood, taken in a trial of the OX40 agonist ivuxolimab. As DNA, the CDR3 is TGTGCCAGCAGCCCGCCGGGGGGGCATGGCTACACCTTC. Translated, it gives CASSPPGGHGYTF.